These 11 T cell receptor beta chains were sequenced from one sample in a study of CD4 T cells in relation to SARS-CoV-2 and coronaviruses. No antigen has been assigned to these receptors. The assay was immunoSEQ multiplex PCR, and TCRdb's table has in-frame clones only and misses some. The sample has about 17,000 clones, 82% seen once. Unexposed donor CD4+ T cells date from 2011-2018, before the COVID-19 pandemic. After roughly 9 days of culture, CD4+ T cells were isolated. The sequenced sample consisted of CD4+ T cells from PBMCs, cultured in vitro. These receptors originate from a human donor in good health.

V gene TRBV7-3 combines with J gene TRBJ2-3, with 7 bases lining up with TRBD2. V lost 5 bases and J lost 1; bases outside the gene matches: 6. CDR3 length: 15 residues. The germline V gene has CDR1 SGHTA and CDR2 FQGTGA. CDR3 coding DNA: TGTGCCAGCAGCCCGGGGGGATCCGGCACAGATACGCAGTATTTT. It encodes CASSPGGSGTDTQYF.

This clone was picked up a small number of times. The rearrangement links TRBV12-3 or TRBV12-4 to TRBJ1-3, with D tentatively TRBD1 (5 bases). V was pared by 9 bases and J by 4 bases, with 13 bases between. This CDR3 comprises 13 residues. CDR3 sequence (DNA): TGTGCCAGTAGACAACAGGTCGGAAACACCATATATTTT. Amino acid sequence: CASRQQVGNTIYF.

J is TRBJ2-1 and V is TRBV11-3; no clear D gene. CDR1 is SGHNT and CDR2 is YENEEA in the germline V gene. This CDR3 has 14 amino acids. V lost 3 bases and J lost 4, with 10 bases in between. The CDR3 nucleotides are TGTGCCAGCAGCTTTGCGGTAAATTACAATGAGCAGTTCTTC. The encoded protein is CASSFAVNYNEQFF.

V and J are TRBV6-5 and TRBJ2-7; 11 nucleotides line up with TRBD2. Germline V gives CDR1 MNHEY, CDR2 SVGAGI. This CDR3 has 15 amino acids. Trimming took 2 bases from V and 4 from J; bases not matched to a gene: 4. DNA of the CDR3: TGTGCCAGCAGTTACGGGACTAGCGGTTCTTACGAGCAGTACTTC. Translating gives CASSYGTSGSYEQYF.

This clone has just a few counts. The chain links TRBV6-1 to TRBJ2-7; D is possibly TRBD2 (6 bases). Deletions cut 3 bases from V and 2 bases from J, with 14 bases between. CDR3 size: 15 residues. The V gene's germline CDR1 is MNHNS and CDR2 SASEGT. CDR3 loop: CASSEGLSETYEQYF. As DNA, the CDR3 is TGTGCCAGCAGTGAGGGACTTAGCGAGACCTACGAGCAGTACTTC.

This chain uses TRBV6-4 with TRBJ2-1; TRBD2 aligns across 13 bases. CDR3 size: 21 residues. Germline assignment: CDR1 MRHNA and CDR2 SNTAGT. V lost 2 bases, J lost 0 bases, and 13 bases stayed unmatched. For the CDR3, the DNA is TGTGCCAGCAGTGACCTCCAGACTAGCGGGGGGAACTATAGCTCCTACAATGAGCAGTTCTTC. It yields the protein CASSDLQTSGGNYSSYNEQFF.

The V call is TRBV7-2, the J call TRBJ2-7; 8 positions agree with TRBD1. The germline gives CDR1 SGHTA, CDR2 FQGNSA. J lost 2 bases, V lost 5 bases, and 5 bases had no gene match. The CDR3 has 14 residues. The CDR3 DNA is TGTGCCAGCAGCCTGAACAGGGGGGCCTACGAGCAGTACTTC. Its translation is CASSLNRGAYEQYF.

This clone was counted once. The J gene is TRBJ2-3, the V gene TRBV19; weak D call: TRBD1 (5 bases). V was clipped by 5 bases and J by 8 bases, with 20 bases between them. The CDR3 is made up of 15 amino acids. CDR1 and CDR2 (germline): LNHDA, SQIVND (reference sequence). The CDR3 spells CASSPRRAGKATQYF. The CDR3 DNA reads as TGTGCCAGTAGTCCAAGGAGAGCAGGGAAGGCTACGCAGTATTTT.

The J gene is TRBJ2-3, the V gene TRBV5-4, with D tentatively TRBD1 (5 bases). The ends were cut back, 4 bases at V and 1 base at J, with 13 bases in the middle. From germline, CDR1 is SGHNT and CDR2 YYREEE (reference sequence). This CDR3 has 15 amino acids. The CDR3: CASSRSLGRTDTQYF. CDR3 DNA sequence: TGTGCCAGCAGCCGTAGTCTGGGGCGCACAGATACGCAGTATTTT.

The chain combines TRBV11-2 with TRBJ1-6; 9 nucleotides agree with TRBD1. The CDR3 has 15 amino acids. With V trimmed by 5 bases and J by 7 bases, 6 bases remained unmatched. The V gene's germline CDR1 is SGHAT and CDR2 FQNNGV. Here the CDR3 DNA reads TGTGCCAGCAGCCCACGGGGACAGGGAAATTCACCCCTCCACTTT. Protein sequence: CASSPRGQGNSPLHF.

This clone occurred a few times. The J gene is TRBJ2-2, the V gene TRBV3-1 (or the pseudogene TRBV3-2); D is ambiguous. The germline CDR1 and CDR2 sequences are LGHDT and YNNKEL (reference sequence). Trimming cost V 4 bases and J 0 bases, with 9 bases left between them. The CDR3 loop spans 15 amino acids. The DNA for the CDR3 is TGTGCCAGCAGCCCTCCCGGCCCGAACACCGGGGAGCTGTTTTTT. Its translation is CASSPPGPNTGELFF.